These 30 T cell receptor beta chains share one sample of origin, sequenced in a study of T-cell memory formation after mild COVID-19. TCRdb used MiXCR to reprocess the 5' RACE reads, holding one entry per CDR3 protein. Found here are 140,000 to 150,000 distinct CDR3 sequences, about 5.7% of them singletons; the top ten hold just over 2%. The sequenced sample consisted of PBMCs or a T cell subset sorted from them (not recorded which). All receptors derive from an adult woman who had mild COVID-19 (a few samples of this study predate the infection). Cell type and time point are not known.

This clonotype has only a few counts. The rearrangement uses TRBV6-2 or TRBV6-3 and TRBJ2-1; 7 nucleotides match TRBD2. The CDR3 spans 15 residues. Per germline, CDR1 MNHEY and CDR2 SVGEGT. Trimming at V came to 2 bases and at J to 2 bases, leaving 3 bases not matched to a gene. The CDR3 is CASSYGGSTYNEQFF. DNA for the CDR3: TGTGCCAGCAGTTACGGCGGGAGTACCTACAATGAGCAGTTCTTC.

In this sample, this clonotype turned up many times. This chain's CDR3 is CASSLSLVVGTGELFF. The DNA for the CDR3 is TGTGCCAGCAGCTTGTCTCTAGTGGTCGGAACCGGGGAGCTGTTTTTT. The chain recombines TRBV11-3 with TRBJ2-2; unclear D gene. The germline V and J ends were trimmed by 3 bases and 5 bases, with 16 bases remaining between them. This CDR3 comprises 16 residues. The germline V gene has CDR1 SGHNT and CDR2 YENEEA.

This clonotype appeared many times. The chain uses TRBV4-2 and TRBJ2-2; TRBD2 matches at 9 bases. V shed 2 bases, J shed 3 bases, and the junction held 4 bases outside the gene matches. Per germline, CDR1 LGHNA and CDR2 YNFKEQ. CDR3 length: 16 residues. The CDR3 spells CASSQLAGLDTGELFF. The CDR3 DNA sequence: TGTGCCAGCAGCCAACTAGCGGGGTTGGACACCGGGGAGCTGTTTTTT.

This clonotype was counted a single time. A clone one base away is much larger, so this may be a read error. This chain joins TRBV20-1 and TRBJ2-1, with D perhaps TRBD1 or TRBD2 (5 bases each). CDR3 length equals 15 residues. The ends were cut back, 5 bases at V and 8 bases at J, with 22 bases in the middle. CDR1 DFQATT and CDR2 SNEGSKA come from the germline V gene (reference sequence). CDR3 DNA sequence: TGCAGTGCTCCTAGCCAACGGGGCCGAGAACATGAGCAGTTCTTC. It codes for CSAPSQRGREHEQFF.

V is TRBV12-3 or TRBV12-4 and J is TRBJ1-2; D unclear. Trimming took off 5 bases at V and 8 bases at J, with 15 bases between the two ends. CDR3 length: 13 residues. The CDR3 nucleotides read TGTGCCAGCAGTCAAGACCCCCCGGACGGCTACACCTTC. Its translation: CASSQDPPDGYTF.

This clonotype has ten or more counts. The V and J genes are TRBV20-1 and TRBJ1-5; D not certain. The CDR3 spans 17 residues. V lost 0 bases to trimming and J lost 0 bases, with 15 bases between them. Germline CDR1 is DFQATT and CDR2 is SNEGSKA (reference sequence). The CDR3: CSAREGRFMYSNQPQHF. The CDR3 nucleotides read TGCAGTGCTAGAGAGGGCAGGTTTATGTATAGCAATCAGCCCCAGCATTTT.

V usage is TRBV3-1 and J usage is TRBJ1-2, with unresolved D. CDR3 length equals 12 residues. Deletions cut 3 bases from V and 10 bases from J, with 12 bases between. The germline V gene has CDR1 LGHDT and CDR2 YNNKEL (reference sequence). This CDR3 reads CASSHLRRDYTF. CDR3 coding DNA: TGTGCCAGCAGCCATCTCCGGAGGGACTACACCTTC.

This clonotype has a handful of counts. The chain has TRBV19 and TRBJ1-2; 8 bases are a match to TRBD1. This CDR3 is built from 15 residues. CDR1 is LNHDA and CDR2 is SQIVND in the germline V gene (reference sequence). The ends lost 7 bases at V and 4 bases at J; junction bases unmatched: 11. CDR3 amino acids: CASTGQGGISYGYTF. Here the CDR3 DNA reads TGTGCCAGTACCGGACAGGGAGGAATTAGCTATGGCTACACCTTC.

As to this clonotype: Since a much larger clone is just one base distant, this may be a read error. V usage is TRBV5-1 and J usage is TRBJ2-3; D is perhaps TRBD1 (5 bases). CDR1 and CDR2 (germline): SGHRS, YFSETQ. The CDR3 spans 15 residues. Trimming shortened V by 5 bases and J by 0 bases, and 13 bases separated the two germline ends. The CDR3 coding sequence is TGCGCCAGCAGATCAGTGACAGCTAGCACAGATACGCAGTATTTT. This gives the protein CASRSVTASTDTQYF.

As for this clonotype: One end of the junction fails to match germline, which may point to a read error. The chain carries TRBV5-1 and TRBJ1-5; D perhaps matches TRBD1 (5 bases). The CDR3 extends over 13 amino acids. Germline CDR1 and CDR2: SGHRS and YFSETQ. The DNA for the CDR3 is TGTGCCAGCAGCCTCGGCAGGGATCAGCCCCAGCATTTT. Translated: CASSLGRDQPQHF.

CDR3 sequence reads: CASSPREANADTQYF. CDR3 sequence (DNA): TGTGCCAGCAGCCCCCGGGAGGCAAACGCAGATACGCAGTATTTT. The chain is built from TRBV7-2 and TRBJ2-3; 7 positions match TRBD2. V trimming: 5 bases; J trimming: 4 bases; junction bases outside the gene matches: 9. Germline V CDR1 and CDR2: SGHTA, FQGNSA. This CDR3 is 15 amino acids long.

The chain's CDR3 is CASATGGGNEKLFF. The CDR3 DNA follows: TGCGCCAGCGCCACAGGCGGGGGTAATGAAAAACTGTTTTTT. The chain joins TRBV5-1 to TRBJ1-4; maybe TRBD1 (5 bases). The CDR3 extends over 14 amino acids. Germline lookup yields CDR1 SGHRS and CDR2 YFSETQ. The V end lost 7 bases, the J end lost 4 bases, and 14 bases lay between the germline ends.

This rearrangement joins TRBV2 to TRBJ1-6; no definite D call. CDR1 is SNHLY, CDR2 FYNNEI, per germline. V gave up 5 bases and J gave up 7 bases, with 9 bases separating them. This CDR3 comprises 13 residues. The CDR3 sequence: CASSRTENSPLHF. The CDR3 DNA reads TGTGCCAGCAGTAGGACTGAAAATTCACCCCTCCACTTT.

This clonotype was found many times. This chain uses TRBV7-2 with TRBJ1-2, with 9 bases lining up with TRBD1. This CDR3 comprises 13 residues. V lost 4 bases and J lost 3; bases outside the gene matches: 0. Per the germline V gene, CDR1 is SGHTA and CDR2 is FQGNSA. The CDR3 DNA reads as TGTGCCAGCAGCTGGGACAGGGACTATGGCTACACCTTC. As protein: CASSWDRDYGYTF. Complete variable domain (other parts from reference TRBV7-2 and TRBJ1-2): GAGVSQSPSNKVTEKGKDVELRCDPISGHTALYWYRQSLGQGLEFLIYFQGNSAPDKSGLPSDRFSAERTGGSVSTLTIQRTQQEDSAVYLCASSWDRDYGYTFGSGTRLTVV.

This clonotype was detected many times. V gene TRBV11-2 combines with J gene TRBJ2-1; possible D gene TRBD1, 5 bases. Trimming stripped 2 bases from V and 7 bases from J, with 9 bases between. The germline CDR1 and CDR2 sequences are SGHAT and FQNNGV. CDR3 length equals 13 residues. The chain's CDR3 is CASSLLDRNEQFF. The CDR3 coding sequence is TGTGCCAGCAGCTTACTTGACAGAAATGAGCAGTTCTTC.

V is TRBV20-1 and J is TRBJ2-7; TRBD2 might be the D (6 bases). Trimming removed 5 bases at V and 3 bases at J, with 17 bases between. The germline CDR1 and CDR2 sequences are DFQATT and SNEGSKA (reference sequence). The CDR3 sequence is 14 residues long. This CDR3 reads CSALGPGVGYEQYF. The CDR3 DNA reads as TGCAGTGCTTTGGGGCCGGGAGTAGGCTACGAGCAGTACTTC.

The sample holds many counts of this clonotype. The V gene is TRBV12-3 or TRBV12-4, the J gene TRBJ2-2; D is unresolved. The CDR3 runs 13 residues. With 1 base removed from V and 1 base from J, the gap between germline ends came to 1 base. CDR3 bases: TGTGCCAGCAGTTTAGAGAACACCGGGGAGCTGTTTTTT. This codes for CASSLENTGELFF.

This clonotype was observed many times. The rearrangement joins TRBV7-3 to TRBJ2-7; maybe TRBD2 (6 bases). This CDR3 spans 13 amino acids. Germline V gene lookup returns CDR1 SGHTA and CDR2 FQGTGA. V lost 1 base and J 7 bases, leaving 11 bases between the germline ends. The CDR3 DNA is TGTGCCAGCAGCTTAAGCGGGGTTCGAGAGCAGTACTTC. Its protein product is CASSLSGVREQYF.

This clonotype has only a few counts. The chain recombines TRBV5-1 with TRBJ1-2; TRBD1 matches 10 bases. V was pared by 1 base and J by 8 bases, with 8 bases of the junction left unmatched. Germline V gene data show CDR1 as SGHRS and CDR2 as YFSETQ. This CDR3 is built from 15 residues. DNA for the CDR3: TGCGCCAGCAGCTTGACCGGGACAGGGGAAGAGGGCTACACCTTC. Translated: CASSLTGTGEEGYTF.

This clonotype was found many times. This chain connects TRBV5-1 to TRBJ2-4; TRBD1 agrees at 11 bases. CDR1 and CDR2 from the germline V gene are SGHRS and YFSETQ. The CDR3 extends over 17 amino acids. Losses at the gene ends were 4 bases for V and 1 base for J; bases not matched to a gene: 7. CDR3 nucleotides: TGCGCCAGCAGCAGGACAGGGGGCCGTGAGGCCAAAAACATTCAGTACTTC. It is translated as CASSRTGGREAKNIQYF.

Many counts were recorded for this clonotype. The rearrangement links TRBV7-9 to TRBJ1-3; no reliable D call. The CDR3 is made up of 15 amino acids. Trimming stripped 1 base from V and 5 bases from J, with 12 bases between. Germline V gene sequence: CDR1 SEHNR, CDR2 FQNEAQ (reference sequence). The CDR3 region has the DNA TGTGCCAGCAGCTTAGTAGGCCCGGATAGAAACACCATATATTTT. It specifies CASSLVGPDRNTIYF. The variable domain in full, completed from reference TRBV7-9 and TRBJ1-3, reads DTGVSQNPRHKITKRGQNVTFRCDPISEHNRLYWYRQTLGQGPEFLTYFQNEAQLEKSRLLSDRFSAERPKGSFSTLEIQRTEQGDSAMYLCASSLVGPDRNTIYFGEGSWLTVV.

The table lists this clonotype with a few counts. The chain's CDR3 is CSAPATGGLETQYF. CDR3 nucleotides: TGCAGTGCCCCAGCAACAGGGGGGTTGGAGACCCAGTACTTC. This chain links TRBV20-1 with TRBJ2-5; 8 bases fit TRBD1. The CDR3 is made up of 14 amino acids. Germline CDR1 DFQATT, CDR2 SNEGSKA (reference sequence). V gave up 6 bases and J gave up 5 bases; unmatched junction bases: 11.

A few counts support this clonotype. The gene calls are TRBV6-5 and TRBJ2-7; no reliable D call. CDR1 is MNHEY, CDR2 SVGAGI, per germline. V shed 7 bases and J shed 6 bases, with 16 bases lying between them. CDR3 length: 13 amino acids. The CDR3 DNA sequence: TGTGCCAGCACCCGGCGCCAAAGTAGCGAGCAGTACTTC. Encoded protein: CASTRRQSSEQYF.

This clonotype came up many times. CDR3 sequence reads: CASSLDAGLGNEQFF. CDR3 coding DNA: TGTGCCAGCAGTTTGGACGCGGGGCTGGGGAATGAGCAGTTCTTC. The chain is built from TRBV12-3 or TRBV12-4 and TRBJ2-1, with D perhaps matching TRBD2 (6 bases). The CDR3 has 15 residues. V was cut by 3 bases and J by 7 bases, with 16 bases left in between.

The table lists this clonotype with many counts. The V gene is TRBV20-1, the J gene TRBJ2-1; D is undetermined. This CDR3 comprises 11 residues. Trimming cost V 6 bases and J 10 bases, with 13 bases left between them. From germline, CDR1 is DFQATT and CDR2 SNEGSKA (reference sequence). CDR3 nucleotides: TGCAGTGCCAAAGCTCGGGTCGAGCAGTTCTTC. Residues: CSAKARVEQFF.

This clonotype has a count of ten or more. V and J are TRBV12-3 or TRBV12-4 and TRBJ2-7; no clear D gene. The V end was cut by 5 bases, the J end by 3 bases, with 5 bases between. The CDR3 sequence is 11 residues long. CDR3: CASSPNYEQYF. CDR3 coding DNA: TGTGCCAGCAGTCCAAACTACGAGCAGTACTTC.

Ten or more counts support this clonotype. This chain connects TRBV20-1 to TRBJ2-1; D is ambiguous. V lost 7 bases, J lost 0 bases, and 16 bases lay in between. CDR3 size: 15 residues. Germline values: CDR1 DFQATT, CDR2 SNEGSKA (reference sequence). CDR3 amino acids: CSVAPRVDSYNEQFF. CDR3 coding DNA: TGCAGTGTCGCCCCCCGGGTAGACTCCTACAATGAGCAGTTCTTC.

This clonotype was found many times. The V call is TRBV5-1, the J call TRBJ2-3; tentatively, D is TRBD2 (7 bases). The germline gives CDR1 SGHRS, CDR2 YFSETQ. Trimming left V 0 bases short and J 7 bases short, with 12 bases between. The CDR3 runs 14 residues. The CDR3 spells CASSLEGGPYTQYF. In nucleotides, the CDR3 is TGCGCCAGCAGCTTGGAGGGGGGGCCGTATACGCAGTATTTT.

The V call is TRBV12-3 or TRBV12-4, the J call TRBJ2-2; D is perhaps TRBD1 or TRBD2 (5 bases each). The CDR3 extends over 16 amino acids. V was pared by 7 bases and J by 0 bases, with 15 bases between. In nucleotides, the CDR3 is TGTGCCAGCACAAATCGTCGGGGCCCGAACACCGGGGAGCTGTTTTTT. This encodes CASTNRRGPNTGELFF.

This clonotype was detected ten times or more. The chain has TRBV5-1 and TRBJ2-1; TRBD1 or TRBD2 may be the D gene (5 bases each). CDR1 is SGHRS and CDR2 is YFSETQ in the germline V gene. This CDR3 comprises 15 residues. Trimming stripped 0 bases from V and 4 bases from J, with 11 bases between. CDR3 DNA sequence: TGCGCCAGCAGCTTGGCCGGGACCGATTACAATGAGCAGTTCTTC. Translated: CASSLAGTDYNEQFF.